The rows below give T cell receptor beta chains drawn from one sample of a study of graft-versus-host responses after intestinal transplantation. Libraries were prepared by immunoSEQ multiplex PCR; TCRdb keeps only in-frame clonotypes and omits some of them. The data show 70,000 or so clones, around 82% seen once. Which antigens these TCRs recognize remains unknown. The specimen was unstimulated CD4+ T cells sorted from spleen or lymph node cells, collected before transplant. Source of these receptors: a human donor who was the organ donor for an intestinal transplant. Both conserved end residues are part of each CDR3. Each record gives: clone size, J gene, V gene, D gene, CDR3 DNA, CDR3 protein. A D gene is named only where the DNA matches it firmly. Part of the rows lack a size; the others show once, few, many or a class for expanded clones.

clone_size: .
j_call: TRBJ2-3
v_call: TRBV19
d_call: .
cdr3_nt: TGTGCCAGTAGTATAGATCGGGCAGATACGCAGTATTTT
cdr3_aa: CASSIDRADTQYF

clone_size: .
j_call: TRBJ1-4
v_call: TRBV6-4
d_call: .
cdr3_nt: TGTGCCAGCAGTGAGGCCGCTAATGAAAAACTGTTTTTT
cdr3_aa: CASSEAANEKLFF

clone_size: .
j_call: TRBJ1-5
v_call: TRBV18
d_call: TRBD1
cdr3_nt: TGTGCCAGCTCACCGGGACAGGGGGGCTATCAGCCCCAGCATTTT
cdr3_aa: CASSPGQGGYQPQHF

clone_size: .
j_call: TRBJ2-2
v_call: TRBV7-2
d_call: .
cdr3_nt: TGTGCCAGCAGCTTCTACGGACAGTTCACCGGGGAGCTGTTTTTT
cdr3_aa: CASSFYGQFTGELFF

clone_size: .
j_call: TRBJ2-5
v_call: TRBV5-1
d_call: TRBD2
cdr3_nt: TGCGCCAGCAGCTTGGGGGCCCGAACCGGGGGGGCCGGAGAGACCCAGTACTTC
cdr3_aa: CASSLGARTGGAGETQYF

clone_size: .
j_call: TRBJ1-1
v_call: TRBV28
d_call: .
cdr3_nt: TGTGCCAGCAGTTTAGCCCAGGGAGGGAACACTGAAGCTTTCTTT
cdr3_aa: CASSLAQGGNTEAFF

clone_size: .
j_call: TRBJ2-1
v_call: TRBV14
d_call: .
cdr3_nt: TGTGCCAGCAGCCTGCAACCCGTAGCCTTTGAGCAGTTCTTC
cdr3_aa: CASSLQPVAFEQFF

clone_size: .
j_call: TRBJ1-2
v_call: TRBV7-2
d_call: .
cdr3_nt: TGTGCCAGCAGCTTGGGCCAGAGGGGGACTAACTATGGCTACGCCTTC
cdr3_aa: CASSLGQRGTNYGYAF

clone_size: once
j_call: TRBJ1-5
v_call: TRBV23-1
d_call: TRBD1
cdr3_nt: TGCGCCAGCAGTCAAATTGGGGGTCCCAGGGGGAGCAATCAGCCCCAGCATTTT
cdr3_aa: CASSQIGGPRGSNQPQHF

clone_size: once
j_call: TRBJ2-1
v_call: TRBV28
d_call: .
cdr3_nt: TGTGCCAGCAGCCCACAGTCCTGGGACAATGAGCAGTTCTTC
cdr3_aa: CASSPQSWDNEQFF

clone_size: .
j_call: TRBJ1-3
v_call: TRBV6-5
d_call: .
cdr3_nt: TGTGCCAGCAGTTATTCGCGGACTGGAAACACCATATATTTT
cdr3_aa: CASSYSRTGNTIYF

clone_size: few
j_call: TRBJ2-3
v_call: TRBV10-3
d_call: TRBD2
cdr3_nt: TGTGCCATCAGTGAACTAGCGGGGGGTCCCAGCACAGATACGCAGTATTTT
cdr3_aa: CAISELAGGPSTDTQYF

clone_size: .
j_call: TRBJ2-2
v_call: TRBV5-6
d_call: TRBD1
cdr3_nt: TGTGCCAGCAGCATTGGACAGGTCACCGGGGAGCTGTTTTTT
cdr3_aa: CASSIGQVTGELFF

clone_size: .
j_call: TRBJ1-5
v_call: TRBV19
d_call: TRBD1
cdr3_nt: TGTGCCAGTAGTAACAGGGGGTATAGCAATCAGCCCCAGCATTTT
cdr3_aa: CASSNRGYSNQPQHF

clone_size: .
j_call: TRBJ2-1
v_call: TRBV7-8
d_call: TRBD2
cdr3_nt: TGTGCCAGCAGCCATCCCATCCGGCTAGCGGGGGGGTACAATGAGCAGTTCTTC
cdr3_aa: CASSHPIRLAGGYNEQFF

clone_size: .
j_call: TRBJ2-1
v_call: TRBV27
d_call: TRBD2
cdr3_nt: TGTGCCAGCAGTTTATCGGCGCGGGGGGGCCGGGATGAGCAGTTCTTC
cdr3_aa: CASSLSARGGRDEQFF

clone_size: few
j_call: TRBJ1-6
v_call: TRBV15
d_call: .
cdr3_nt: TGTGCCACCAGCAGAGAACAGCCTAATTCACCCCTCCACTTT
cdr3_aa: CATSREQPNSPLHF

clone_size: few
j_call: TRBJ1-1
v_call: TRBV5-1
d_call: .
cdr3_nt: TGCGCCAGCAGGGCCGGGGTGGTCCCCTCCTACACTGAAGCTTTCTTT
cdr3_aa: CASRAGVVPSYTEAFF